This TCR beta chain was captured by sequencing in a study of T cells in Graves' hyperthyroidism and ophthalmopathy. Notes on the study in general: Blood also showed most of the thyroid clonotypes that were expanded above 0.001.

The patients, who ranged from 18 to 65 in age, presented with newly diagnosed hyperthyroidism lasting under 2 months. At first hyperthyroidism diagnosis, before any ophthalmopathy symptoms, the blood sample was collected. Extraction of PBMCs used 8.5 to 10 ml of fresh peripheral blood. Authors of the study amplified TCR beta CDR3 regions from RNA transcripts. The TCR CDR3 first-round RT-PCR relied on the HTBI primer set. One entry per CDR3 protein results from TCRdb running MiXCR on the multiplex PCR reads. The repertoire holds some 380,000 distinct CDR3 sequences, 13% seen once, with 20% in the top ten. V gave up 3 bases and J gave up 5 bases, with 11 bases separating them. CDR3 size: 13 residues. The germline CDR1 and CDR2 sequences are LNHDA and SQIVND (reference sequence). Of note for this clonotype: Its antigen is unidentified.

This receptor was identified in a young man with Graves' hyperthyroidism that later progressed to Graves' ophthalmopathy. Input material: blood. The chain uses TRBV19 and TRBJ2-7, with D tentatively TRBD2 (5 bases). CDR3 sequence: CASSIRGGNEQYF. The CDR3 DNA follows: TGTGCCAGTAGTATCCGTGGAGGTAACGAGCAGTACTTC.